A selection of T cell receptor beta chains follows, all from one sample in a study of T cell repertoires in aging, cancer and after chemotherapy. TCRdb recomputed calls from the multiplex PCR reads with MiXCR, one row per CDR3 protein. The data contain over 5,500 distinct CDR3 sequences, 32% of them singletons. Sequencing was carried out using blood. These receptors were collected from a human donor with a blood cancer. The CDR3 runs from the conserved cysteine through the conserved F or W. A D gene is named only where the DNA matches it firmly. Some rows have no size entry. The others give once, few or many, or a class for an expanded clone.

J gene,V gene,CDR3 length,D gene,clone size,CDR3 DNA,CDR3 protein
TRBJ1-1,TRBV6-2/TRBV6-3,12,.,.,TGTGCCAGCAGCTGGGGGCGCACTGAAGCTTTCTTT,CASSWGRTEAFF
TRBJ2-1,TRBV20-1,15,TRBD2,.,TGCAGTGCTCAGAGCGGGACTAGCCCCTACAATGAGCAGTTCTTC,CSAQSGTSPYNEQFF
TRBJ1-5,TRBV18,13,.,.,TGTGCCAGCTCTCAGGGCACTAATCAGCCCCAGCATTTT,CASSQGTNQPQHF
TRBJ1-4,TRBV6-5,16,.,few,TGTGCCAGCACCTCAAAGCATGGGAGGGCTAATGAAAAACTGTTTTTT,CASTSKHGRANEKLFF
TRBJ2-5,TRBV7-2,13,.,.,TGTGCCAGCAGCTTAAACGCAGGGGAGACCCAGTACTTC,CASSLNAGETQYF
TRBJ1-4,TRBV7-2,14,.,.,TGTGCCAGCAGCTTAGGCGGAGGGAAAGAAAAACTGTTTTTT,CASSLGGGKEKLFF
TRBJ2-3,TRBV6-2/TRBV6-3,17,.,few,TGTGCCAGCAGCCCAGCGCTGGGAAAGCATTTTTCAGATACGCAGTATTTT,CASSPALGKHFSDTQYF
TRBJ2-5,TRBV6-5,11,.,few,TGTGCCAGCAGTTCCCTAGAGACCCAGTACTTC,CASSSLETQYF
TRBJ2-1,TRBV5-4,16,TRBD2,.,TGTGCCAGCAGCGCGTGGACTAGCGGGAGCCGAAAGCAGCAGTTCTTC,CASSAWTSGSRKQQFF
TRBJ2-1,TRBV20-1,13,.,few,TGCAGTGCTAGAGTGGCCCTATACAATGAGCAGTTCTTC,CSARVALYNEQFF
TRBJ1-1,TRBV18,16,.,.,TGTGCCAGCTCAGCCCACAGGACAATTGGGAACACTGAAGCTTTCTTT,CASSAHRTIGNTEAFF
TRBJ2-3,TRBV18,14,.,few,TGTGCCAGCTCGCCCGCAGCAACCACAGATACGCAGTATTTT,CASSPAATTDTQYF
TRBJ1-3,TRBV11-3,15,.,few,TGTGCCAGCAGGAAACGACAGATCTCTGGAAACACCATATATTTT,CASRKRQISGNTIYF
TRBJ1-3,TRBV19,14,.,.,TGTGCCAGTAGTACCCGGGCGACTGGAAACACCATATATTTT,CASSTRATGNTIYF
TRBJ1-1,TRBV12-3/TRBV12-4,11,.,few,TGTGCCAGCAGTCCGATATACCGGGCTTTCTTT,CASSPIYRAFF
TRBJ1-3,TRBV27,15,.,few,TGTGCCAGCAGACTCCTTGGTGCCCCTGGAAACACCATATATTTT,CASRLLGAPGNTIYF
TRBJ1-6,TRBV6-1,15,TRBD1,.,TGTGCCAGCAGCGGAACAGGGGGCTGGAATTCACCCCTCCACTTT,CASSGTGGWNSPLHF
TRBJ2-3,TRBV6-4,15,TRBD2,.,TGTGCCAGCAGCTCGGGGGGGCCAGGCACAGATACGCAGTATTTT,CASSSGGPGTDTQYF
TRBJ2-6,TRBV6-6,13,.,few,TGTGCCATCGGGCCCTCTGGGGCCAACGTCCTGACTTTC,CAIGPSGANVLTF
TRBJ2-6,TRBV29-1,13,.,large,TGCAGCGTTGTTCGCTCTGGGGCCAACGTCCTGACTTTC,CSVVRSGANVLTF
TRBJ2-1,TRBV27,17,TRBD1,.,TGTGCCAGCAGTCCAGGCCCGGGACAGGTTATGTACAATGAGCAGTTCTTC,CASSPGPGQVMYNEQFF
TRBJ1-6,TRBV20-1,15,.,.,TGCAGTGCTAGACCGCCGAGCTCCTATAATTCACCCCTCCACTTT,CSARPPSSYNSPLHF
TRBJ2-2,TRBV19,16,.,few,TGTGCCAGTAGTATCCTCCGGGGGAAGGACACCGGGGAGCTGTTTTTT,CASSILRGKDTGELFF
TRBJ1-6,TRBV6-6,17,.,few,TGTGCCAGCAGTCGCCCCCCCAGGACAGCCGGGGGTTCACCCCTCCACTTT,CASSRPPRTAGGSPLHF
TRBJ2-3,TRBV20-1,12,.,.,TGCAGTGCTCCTAAACAGGCAGATACGCAGTATTTT,CSAPKQADTQYF
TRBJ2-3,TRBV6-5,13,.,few,TGTGCCAGCAGTAGTCCCACAACAGATACGCAGTATTTT,CASSSPTTDTQYF
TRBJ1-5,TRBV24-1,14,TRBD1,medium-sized,TGTGCCACCAGCCCGGACAGGGCGGATCAGCCCCAGCATTTT,CATSPDRADQPQHF